This entry lists 25 T cell receptor beta chains sequenced from one sample in a study of cytomegalovirus exposure and HLA in healthy donors (TCRdb year 2017). The library was obtained by the immunoSEQ multiplex PCR assay. For the multiplex PCR, a mixture combining 60 forward primers for TCR Vbeta segments and 13 reverse primers for TCR Jbeta segments was used. TCRdb provides this immuneACCESS table in a form limited to in-frame rearrangements. Some clones are lacking; in checked studies, under half of them reflect an unresolved V gene, and why the rest are absent is not known. Within this sample are approximately 54,000 clones, with approximately 82% of them counted one time only. Around 2.9% of the sample rests with the top ten. The sample was PBMCs. These receptors were obtained from a woman between 18 and 29 years old in good health and CMV-seronegative.

The CDR3 is CASSLSPWKGTRYEQFF. CDR3 DNA sequence: TGTGCCAGCAGTTTATCCCCCTGGAAGGGAACTAGGTATGAGCAGTTCTTC. This chain links TRBV27 with TRBJ2-1; the D gene is possibly TRBD2 (5 bases). V was cut by 0 bases and J by 8 bases, with 20 bases left in between. The germline V gene has CDR1 MNHEY and CDR2 SMNVEV (reference sequence). This CDR3 has 17 residues.

The chain carries TRBV27 and TRBJ1-5; no clear D. CDR1 and CDR2 from the germline V gene are MNHEY and SMNVEV (reference sequence). V lost 2 bases and J lost 8, with 10 bases in between. The CDR3 is 13 residues long. CDR3 nucleotides: TGTGCCAGCAGTTTAGGAGGAAACAAGCCCCAGCATTTT. Protein: CASSLGGNKPQHF.

The J gene is TRBJ2-1, the V gene TRBV29-1, with 7 bases fitting TRBD1. Germline V gene lookup returns CDR1 SQVTM and CDR2 ANQGSEA. This CDR3 comprises 15 residues. With V trimmed by 2 bases and J by 2 bases, 6 bases remained unmatched. The CDR3 nucleotides read TGCAGCGTTGAAAGGCCCGGGACAGCCTACAATGAGCAGTTCTTC. Encoded protein: CSVERPGTAYNEQFF.

The rearrangement joins TRBV28 to TRBJ2-7; TRBD2 aligns across 11 bases. Looked up from germline, CDR1 is MDHEN and CDR2 is SYDVKM. The V and J ends lost 3 bases and 9 bases, in that order; junction bases with no gene match: 10. The CDR3 contains 15 residues. This CDR3 is CASSFSGRAKERQYF. CDR3 bases: TGTGCCAGCAGTTTTAGCGGGAGGGCCAAAGAAAGGCAGTACTTC. The full variable domain, completed using reference TRBV28 and TRBJ2-7, is DVKVTQSSRYLVKRTGEKVFLECVQDMDHENMFWYRQDPGLGLRLIYFSYDVKMKEKGDIPEGYSVSREKKERFSLILESASTNQTSMYLCASSFSGRAKERQYFGPGTRLTVT.

The chain links TRBV2 to TRBJ2-7; 9 bases agree with TRBD1. The trim removed 4 bases at V and 6 bases at J, leaving 10 bases unmatched. In germline, CDR1 is SNHLY, CDR2 FYNNEI. The CDR3 has 15 amino acids. CDR3 amino acids: CASSAGPGTGFEQYF. The CDR3 nucleotides read TGTGCCAGCAGTGCCGGTCCCGGGACAGGGTTCGAGCAGTACTTC.

This chain connects TRBV6-5 to TRBJ1-1, with a weak D call TRBD1 (5 bases). V was trimmed by 0 bases and J by 5 bases, leaving 13 bases between them. Germline V CDR1 and CDR2: MNHEY, SVGAGI. The CDR3 length is 15 residues. The CDR3 nucleotides read TGTGCCAGCAGTTACTCATTCCAGGGAGGAACTGAAGCTTTCTTT. As protein: CASSYSFQGGTEAFF.

The chain uses TRBV19 and TRBJ2-2, with 7 bases lining up with TRBD1. CDR1 is LNHDA and CDR2 is SQIVND in the germline V gene (reference sequence). Losses at the gene ends were 1 base for V and 4 bases for J; bases not matched to a gene: 3. The CDR3 runs 15 residues. The CDR3 sequence is CASSIGQGGTGELFF. The CDR3 DNA reads as TGTGCCAGTAGTATAGGACAGGGTGGCACCGGGGAGCTGTTTTTT.

This sequence joins TRBV20-1 and TRBJ2-7, with D perhaps TRBD1 (5 bases). CDR3 length: 11 amino acids. Germline CDR1 reads DFQATT; CDR2 reads SNEGSKA (reference sequence). The germline V and J ends were trimmed by 6 bases and 2 bases, with 8 bases remaining between them. CDR3 amino acids: CSAGQPYEQYF. As DNA, the CDR3 is TGCAGTGCCGGACAACCCTACGAGCAGTACTTC.

The chain has TRBV6-4 and TRBJ2-1; 8 nucleotides line up with TRBD2. From germline, CDR1 is MRHNA and CDR2 SNTAGT. This CDR3 contains 15 residues. The V and J ends lost 2 bases and 9 bases, in that order; junction bases with no gene match: 9. The CDR3 DNA follows: TGTGCCAGCAGTGACAATCGGGGGGGAGTGAGTGAGCAGTTCTTC. Translating it yields CASSDNRGGVSEQFF.

This sequence joins TRBV10-2 and TRBJ2-3; D is perhaps TRBD1 (6 bases). Trimming removed 10 bases from V and 2 bases from J, with 13 bases in between. The CDR3 has 13 residues. CDR1 and CDR2 from the germline V gene are WSHSY and SAAADI. CDR3 loop: CATAKGDTDTQYF. CDR3 nucleotide sequence: TGCGCCACTGCGAAGGGGGACACAGATACGCAGTATTTT.

This clone was detected only once. The junction differs from germline at one of its ends, possibly a read error. Other DNA sequences in the same sample also yield this CDR3. The chain recombines TRBV27 with TRBJ1-2; D is undetermined. This CDR3 spans 13 amino acids. Germline-derived CDR1 and CDR2 are MNHEY and SMNVEV (reference sequence). CDR3 region: CASSRKGGFGYTF. In nucleotides, the CDR3 is TGCGCCAGCAGCCGTAAGGGAGGGTTTGGCTACACCTTC.

With regard to this clone: The junction does not match germline at one end; this may be a read error. The rearrangement links TRBV30 to TRBJ2-6, with 8 bases aligning to TRBD2. This CDR3 spans 16 amino acids. Germline V lookup: CDR1 GTSNPN, CDR2 SVGIG (reference sequence). The CDR3 spells CAWGAGGTKGANGLTF. In DNA form, the CDR3 reads TGTGCCTGGGGGGCGGGGGGCACCAAAGGGGCCAACGGCCTGACTTTC.

The rearrangement links TRBV7-2 to TRBJ1-5; maybe TRBD1 (5 bases). The CDR3 has 16 residues. V was trimmed by 5 bases and J by 9 bases, leaving 23 bases between them. CDR1 SGHTA and CDR2 FQGNSA come from the germline V gene. In nucleotides, the CDR3 is TGTGCCAGCAGCCTCTATATGCCCACTCCCGGGGGGCCCCAGCATTTT. Its translation: CASSLYMPTPGGPQHF.

This sequence joins TRBV6-6 and TRBJ1-1, with a possible D match to TRBD1 (5 bases). V was pared by 11 bases and J by 5 bases, with 18 bases between. Germline lookup yields CDR1 MNHNY and CDR2 SVGAGI (reference sequence). The CDR3 covers 13 residues. The CDR3 coding sequence is TGTGCCTCCAAAACGGGGGGATATACTGAAGCTTTCTTT. This codes for CASKTGGYTEAFF.

J is TRBJ2-3 and V is TRBV9; the match to TRBD1 covers 7 bases. The V gene's germline CDR1 is SGDLS and CDR2 YYNGEE. The ends lost 3 bases at V and 6 bases at J; junction bases unmatched: 7. The CDR3 consists of 14 residues. CDR3 coding DNA: TGTGCCAGCAGCGCCCCTACAGGGGTTGATACGCAGTATTTT. Its translation is CASSAPTGVDTQYF.

The chain is built from TRBV29-1 and TRBJ2-2; the D gene is possibly TRBD2 (5 bases). Germline CDR1 SQVTM, CDR2 ANQGSEA. The CDR3 loop spans 14 amino acids. V was pared by 2 bases and J by 5 bases, with 12 bases between. CDR3 nucleotides: TGCAGCGTTGAAACGGGGTTGGGGACCGGGGAGCTGTTTTTT. Its translation: CSVETGLGTGELFF.

The genes are TRBV30 and TRBJ1-1, with no clear D. Looked up from germline, CDR1 is GTSNPN and CDR2 is SVGIG (reference sequence). The V and J ends lost 1 base and 8 bases respectively, with 8 bases between them. The CDR3 extends over 11 amino acids. In nucleotides, the CDR3 is TGTGCCTGGAGTGCCTACCGGGAAGCTTTCTTT. Amino acid sequence: CAWSAYREAFF.

The chain uses TRBV5-4 and TRBJ1-6, with unresolved D. The CDR3 covers 17 residues. Trimming removed 4 bases from V and 7 bases from J, with 21 bases in between. The germline gives CDR1 SGHNT, CDR2 YYREEE (reference sequence). The CDR3 nucleotides read TGTGCCAGCAGCCGGGGTCAGGAAAGAAGTAGGAATTCACCCCTCCACTTT. Its protein product is CASSRGQERSRNSPLHF.

In DNA, the CDR3 is TGTGCCAGCAGCCCACTCACAGGCTACGAGCAGTACTTC. Translation gives CASSPLTGYEQYF. The chain is built from TRBV27 and TRBJ2-7, with a weak D call TRBD1 (5 bases). The germline V gene encodes CDR1 MNHEY and CDR2 SMNVEV (reference sequence). V dropped 6 bases and J dropped 3 bases, with 12 bases sitting between them. The CDR3 length is 13 residues.

This clone showed up just a few times. The gene calls are TRBV6-4 and TRBJ2-2; TRBD2 is a possible D gene (5 bases). This CDR3 contains 13 residues. The V end was cut by 3 bases, the J end by 3 bases, with 5 bases between. In germline, CDR1 is MRHNA, CDR2 SNTAGT. CDR3 protein: CASSEADTGELFF. The CDR3 nucleotides are TGTGCCAGCAGTGAAGCGGACACCGGGGAGCTGTTTTTT.

The gene calls are TRBV21-1 and TRBJ1-4. TRBV21-1 is a pseudogene locus. The CDR3 is 15 residues long. For the CDR3, the DNA is TGTGCCAGCAGCCGAGCGTTAAGGCCAAGTGAAAAACTGTTTTTT. Translating it yields CASSRALRPSEKLFF.

V usage is TRBV7-9 and J usage is TRBJ2-1; 14 bases are a match to TRBD2. The CDR3 is 15 residues long. From germline, CDR1 is SEHNR and CDR2 FQNEAQ (reference sequence). Losses at the gene ends were 6 bases for V and 9 bases for J; bases not matched to a gene: 7. CDR3 DNA: TGTGCCAGCAGGAGACTAGCGGGAGGGACGGGTGAGCAGTTCTTC. Translated, it gives CASRRLAGGTGEQFF.

The chain has TRBV19 and TRBJ1-4; D not resolved. V lost 1 base and J lost 4, with 7 bases in between. CDR1 is LNHDA, CDR2 SQIVND, per germline (reference sequence). The CDR3 covers 14 residues. Here the CDR3 DNA reads TGTGCCAGTAGTATAGGGCGGGTTAATGAAAAACTGTTTTTT. Its translation: CASSIGRVNEKLFF.

The chain joins TRBV6-4 to TRBJ2-1, with 10 positions matching TRBD1. V shed 2 bases, J shed 9 bases, and the junction held 1 base outside the gene matches. Germline V gene lookup returns CDR1 MRHNA and CDR2 SNTAGT. The CDR3 totals 13 residues. The CDR3 DNA is TGTGCCAGCAGTGACGGGGACAGGGGTGAGCAGTTCTTC. This codes for CASSDGDRGEQFF.

This sequence joins TRBV27 and TRBJ2-1; 13 bases map to TRBD2. Germline CDR1 is MNHEY and CDR2 is SMNVEV (reference sequence). The CDR3 runs to 16 residues. Trimming took 2 bases from V and 8 from J; bases not matched to a gene: 6. This chain's CDR3 is CASSLLGLAGVHEQFF. CDR3 DNA sequence: TGTGCCAGCAGTTTACTAGGACTAGCGGGAGTTCATGAGCAGTTCTTC.